This T cell receptor (beta chain) was recorded in a study of blood T cell repertoires in COVID-19. Trimming cost V 3 bases and J 0 bases; bases outside gene matches: 3. The CDR3 extends over 15 amino acids. Germline values: CDR1 SGHDT, CDR2 YYEEEE. Assay: immunoSEQ multiplex PCR; the TCRdb copy retains only in-frame clones and omits some. The repertoire includes fewer than 150,000 clones, 75% to 85% of them detected once, and about a fifth sits in the top ten. Sequenced material: peripheral blood. The TCR originated in a man aged 80 or over with acute or convalescent COVID-19. V and J are TRBV5-6 and TRBJ2-1, with 7 positions matching TRBD1. The CDR3 sequence is CASSSGQSSYNEQFF. The CDR3 DNA is TGTGCCAGCAGCTCGGGACAGAGCTCCTACAATGAGCAGTTCTTC.